The rows below give T cell receptor beta chains drawn from one sample of a study of cytomegalovirus exposure and HLA in healthy donors. This table comes from immunoSEQ multiplex PCR, and its TCRdb copy is limited to in-frame clones, with some not included. The repertoire consists of 140,000 to 150,000 clones, with about three quarters occurring once and the leading ten covering 3% to 5%. What was sequenced was PBMCs. The receptors stem from a male donor in good health and CMV-seronegative. Each CDR3 is given with its conserved first and last residue. Fields, in order: CDR3 protein, CDR3 DNA, V gene, J gene, D gene, clone size. D genes are given only for firm matches. For some rows the clone size is stated as once, few or many, or as a class when expanded; others skip it.

CSSSQGGYEQYF	TGTTCCAGCAGCCAAGGGGGCTACGAGCAGTACTTC	TRBV7-9	TRBJ2-7	-	-
CASSLGGRETQYF	TGTGCCAGCAGCTTAGGCGGGAGGGAGACCCAGTACTTC	TRBV7-9	TRBJ2-5	TRBD2	-
CASKTSGVYNEQFF	TGTGCCAGCAAAACTAGCGGGGTATACAATGAGCAGTTCTTC	TRBV6-5	TRBJ2-1	TRBD2	once
CASSVAGGSDTQYF	TGTGCCAGCAGTGTAGCGGGAGGTTCTGATACGCAGTATTTT	TRBV6-1	TRBJ2-3	TRBD2	-
CSSRGMGAVGLFF	TGTTCCAGCAGGGGAATGGGGGCCGTAGGACTGTTTTTT	TRBV7-9	TRBJ1-4	-	-
CASTGRGARETQYF	TGTGCCAGCACCGGGCGGGGGGCGAGGGAGACCCAGTACTTC	TRBV5-6	TRBJ2-5	TRBD2	-
CASGAGRSYEQYF	TGTGCCAGCGGGGCTGGGCGTTCCTACGAGCAGTACTTC	TRBV6-5	TRBJ2-7	-	-
CASSIQAGASTDTQYF	TGTGCCAGTAGTATACAAGCGGGAGCTAGCACAGATACGCAGTATTTT	TRBV19	TRBJ2-3	TRBD2	-
CASSYSIGLNEQYF	TGTGCCAGCAGTTACTCGATCGGACTGAACGAGCAGTACTTC	TRBV6-5	TRBJ2-7	-	-
CASSYFGQGPETQYF	TGTGCCAGCAGTTACTTTGGACAGGGTCCGGAGACCCAGTACTTC	TRBV6-5	TRBJ2-5	TRBD1	few
CASSKIRTFSNQPQHF	TGTGCCAGCAGCAAAATCCGGACTTTTAGCAATCAGCCCCAGCATTTT	TRBV21-1	TRBJ1-5	-	-
CASSQTLAGVRQYF	TGTGCCAGCAGCCAGACATTAGCGGGAGTAAGGCAGTACTTC	TRBV14	TRBJ2-7	TRBD2	-
CASRRGVYGYTF	TGTGCCAGCAGGCGGGGGGTCTATGGCTACACCTTC	TRBV6-5	TRBJ1-2	-	-
CASSQTTGGFQPQHF	TGTGCCAGCAGCCAAACGACAGGGGGCTTTCAGCCCCAGCATTTT	TRBV7-8	TRBJ1-5	TRBD1	few
CASTFPAYNEQFF	TGTGCCAGCACCTTCCCCGCCTACAATGAGCAGTTCTTC	TRBV7-3	TRBJ2-1	-	-
CASSLKTGGTDTQYF	TGTGCCAGCAGCCTTAAGACAGGGGGCACAGATACGCAGTATTTT	TRBV7-9	TRBJ2-3	TRBD1	-
CASSEGGGALSYGYTF	TGTGCCAGCAGTGAAGGGGGGGGCGCGTTGTCTTATGGCTACACCTTC	TRBV6-1	TRBJ1-2	-	-
CASSVVGFGGETQYF	TGTGCCAGCAGCGTAGTTGGCTTCGGGGGGGAGACCCAGTACTTC	TRBV9	TRBJ2-5	TRBD2	once
CASSEEGISNQPQHF	TGTGCCAGCAGTGAGGAGGGGATAAGCAATCAGCCCCAGCATTTT	TRBV2	TRBJ1-5	-	few
CASSLSRGLVYYEQYF	TGTGCCAGCAGTTTATCGCGGGGACTAGTTTATTACGAGCAGTACTTC	TRBV27	TRBJ2-7	TRBD2	once
CATSRPGQGVEQYF	TGTGCCACCAGCAGGCCCGGACAGGGGGTCGAGCAGTACTTC	TRBV15	TRBJ2-7	TRBD1	-
CASSYGGGYGYTF	TGTGCCAGCAGTTACGGTGGGGGGTATGGCTACACCTTC	TRBV6-6	TRBJ1-2	-	-
CASSVGGGLGTDTQYF	TGTGCCAGCAGCGTAGGGGGGGGGCTGGGCACAGATACGCAGTATTTT	TRBV9	TRBJ2-3	-	once
CSVEGRFGYGYTF	TGCAGCGTTGAAGGTCGGTTTGGCTATGGCTACACCTTC	TRBV29-1	TRBJ1-2	-	-
CASSLGLTNYEQYF	TGTGCCAGCAGCTTAGGGCTCACTAACTACGAGCAGTACTTC	TRBV7-9	TRBJ2-7	-	once
CASRGGSGDEQFF	TGTGCCAGCCGCGGCGGGAGTGGCGATGAGCAGTTCTTC	TRBV2	TRBJ2-1	TRBD2	-
CASSLAAGVSDEQFF	TGTGCCAGCAGCTTAGCAGCGGGAGTTTCGGATGAGCAGTTCTTC	TRBV11-3	TRBJ2-1	TRBD2	-
CASRASGRTDTQYF	TGTGCCAGCAGAGCTAGCGGGAGGACAGATACGCAGTATTTT	TRBV27	TRBJ2-3	TRBD2	-
CASSPRGGRTEAFF	TGTGCCAGCTCACCTCGGGGGGGGCGAACTGAAGCTTTCTTT	TRBV18	TRBJ1-1	-	-
CASSLAPGQETQYF	TGTGCCAGCAGCTTAGCCCCAGGTCAAGAGACCCAGTACTTC	TRBV11-3	TRBJ2-5	-	-
CASSEWSGISSYNEQFF	TGTGCCAGCAGTGAATGGTCGGGAATAAGCTCCTACAATGAGCAGTTCTTC	TRBV6-4	TRBJ2-1	-	-
CASRLGHANTEAFF	TGCGCCAGCAGACTGGGACACGCCAACACTGAAGCTTTCTTT	TRBV4-1	TRBJ1-1	-	-
CASSLGSDSNQPQHF	TGTGCCAGCAGTCTCGGGTCCGATAGCAATCAGCCCCAGCATTTT	TRBV6-1	TRBJ1-5	-	-
CASSYSQETYEQYF	TGTGCCAGCAGTTACAGTCAGGAAACCTACGAGCAGTACTTC	TRBV6-5	TRBJ2-7	-	-
CASSSQQENTEAFF	TGTGCCAGCAGCTCACAACAGGAGAACACTGAAGCTTTCTTT	TRBV7-6	TRBJ1-1	-	-
CASFEGDTGELFF	TGTGCCAGTTTCGAGGGGGACACCGGGGAGCTGTTTTTT	TRBV19	TRBJ2-2	-	-
CASSLGYASSGPTDTQYF	TGTGCCAGCAGCTTAGGCTACGCCTCTAGCGGGCCAACAGATACGCAGTATTTT	TRBV11-2	TRBJ2-3	TRBD2	few
CASSLYPQGAKETQYF	TGTGCCAGCAGCTTATACCCCCAGGGGGCTAAAGAGACCCAGTACTTC	TRBV7-3	TRBJ2-5	TRBD1	-
CASSLWDRGYGYTF	TGTGCCAGCAGCTTATGGGACAGGGGTTATGGCTACACCTTC	TRBV7-2	TRBJ1-2	TRBD1	-
CASSQAIISDSRGYTF	TGCGCCAGCAGCCAAGCAATTATTTCGGACAGCAGGGGCTACACCTTC	TRBV4-1	TRBJ1-2	-	-
CASSEGRDTQYF	TGCGCCAGCAGTGAAGGGAGAGATACGCAGTATTTT	TRBV10-2	TRBJ2-3	-	-
CASRAQGNTGELFF	TGTGCCAGCAGGGCCCAGGGGAACACCGGGGAGCTGTTTTTT	TRBV9	TRBJ2-2	-	-
CASSLATGMRGTDTQYF	TGTGCCAGCAGCTTAGCTACGGGGATGAGGGGGACAGATACGCAGTATTTT	TRBV7-6	TRBJ2-3	-	-
CASSLVAGVYEQYF	TGTGCCAGCAGCTTAGTGGCGGGGGTCTACGAGCAGTACTTC	TRBV7-2	TRBJ2-7	TRBD2	-
CASSPSLGASNTEAFF	TGCGCCAGCAGCCCCTCGCTGGGAGCTTCGAACACTGAAGCTTTCTTT	TRBV5-1	TRBJ1-1	-	-
CASSEMLAGGGDTQYF	TGCGCCAGCAGTGAAATGTTGGCGGGAGGAGGAGATACGCAGTATTTT	TRBV10-1	TRBJ2-3	TRBD2	-
CASSPVTGVQREQYF	TGTGCCAGCAGCCCCGTGACAGGGGTACAACGCGAGCAGTACTTC	TRBV7-9	TRBJ2-7	TRBD1	-
CSVGWTANTEAFF	TGCAGCGTCGGATGGACAGCGAACACTGAAGCTTTCTTT	TRBV29-1	TRBJ1-1	-	-
CASSWGQGREQYF	TGTGCCAGCAGCTGGGGACAGGGGCGGGAGCAGTACTTC	TRBV5-5	TRBJ2-7	TRBD1	-
CASSQGGEGQFF	TGTGCCAGCAGCCAAGGTGGGGAGGGGCAGTTCTTC	TRBV4-2	TRBJ2-1	TRBD2	-
CASSPSETGNYEQYF	TGTGCCAGCAGCCCATCTGAGACAGGCAACTACGAGCAGTACTTC	TRBV16	TRBJ2-7	-	few
CASNDLLAGGPNEQFF	TGTGCCAGCAATGACCTACTAGCGGGGGGGCCAAATGAGCAGTTCTTC	TRBV6-6	TRBJ2-1	TRBD2	-
CASSSGQDRYNSPLHF	TGTGCCAGCAGCTCAGGACAGGATCGGTATAATTCACCCCTCCACTTT	TRBV7-6	TRBJ1-6	TRBD1	-
CASSYGQDYGYTF	TGTGCCAGCAGTTACGGGCAGGACTATGGCTACACCTTC	TRBV6-5	TRBJ1-2	-	-
CASNREGAYTYQPQHF	TGTGCCAGCAACCGAGAAGGGGCCTACACTTATCAGCCCCAGCATTTT	TRBV21-1	TRBJ1-5	-	-
CASRFRDRNSPLHF	TGTGCCAGCAGGTTCCGGGACAGAAATTCACCCCTCCACTTT	TRBV27	TRBJ1-6	TRBD1	-
CASRETGDYEQYF	TGTGCCAGCAGGGAGACAGGGGACTACGAGCAGTACTTC	TRBV6-5	TRBJ2-7	TRBD1	-
CASSSPTVTHNYGYTF	TGTGCCAGCAGTTCCCCGACAGTAACCCATAACTATGGCTACACCTTC	TRBV6-5	TRBJ1-2	-	-